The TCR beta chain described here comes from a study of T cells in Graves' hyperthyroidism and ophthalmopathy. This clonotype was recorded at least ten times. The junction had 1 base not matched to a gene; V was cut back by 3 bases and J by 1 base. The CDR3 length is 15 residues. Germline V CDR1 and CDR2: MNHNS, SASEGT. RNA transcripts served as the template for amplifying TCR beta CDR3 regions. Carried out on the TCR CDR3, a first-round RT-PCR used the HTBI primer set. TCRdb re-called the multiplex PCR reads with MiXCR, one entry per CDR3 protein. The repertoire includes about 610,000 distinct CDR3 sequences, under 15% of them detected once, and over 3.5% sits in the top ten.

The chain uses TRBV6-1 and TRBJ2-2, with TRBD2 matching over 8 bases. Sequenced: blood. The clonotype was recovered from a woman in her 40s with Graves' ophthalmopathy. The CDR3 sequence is CASSDLAGNTGELFF. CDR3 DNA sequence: TGTGCCAGCAGTGACCTAGCGGGGAACACCGGGGAGCTGTTTTTT.